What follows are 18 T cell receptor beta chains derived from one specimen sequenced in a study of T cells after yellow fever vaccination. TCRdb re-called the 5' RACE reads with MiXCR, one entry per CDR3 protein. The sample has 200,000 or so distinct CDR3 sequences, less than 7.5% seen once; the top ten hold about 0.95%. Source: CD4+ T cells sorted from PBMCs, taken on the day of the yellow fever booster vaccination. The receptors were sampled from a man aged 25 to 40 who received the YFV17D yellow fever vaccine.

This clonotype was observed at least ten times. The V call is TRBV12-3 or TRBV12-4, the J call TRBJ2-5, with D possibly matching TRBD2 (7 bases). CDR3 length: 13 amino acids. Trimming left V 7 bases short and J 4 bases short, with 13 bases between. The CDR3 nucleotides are TGTGCCAGCAAACAAGGGGGGGCAGAGACCCAGTACTTC. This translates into CASKQGGAETQYF.

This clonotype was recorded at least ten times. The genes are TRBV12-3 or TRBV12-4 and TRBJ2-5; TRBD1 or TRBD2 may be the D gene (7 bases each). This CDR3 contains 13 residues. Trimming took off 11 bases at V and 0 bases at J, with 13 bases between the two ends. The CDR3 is CASRGRDQETQYF. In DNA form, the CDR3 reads TGTGCCTCCAGGGGGAGGGACCAAGAGACCCAGTACTTC.

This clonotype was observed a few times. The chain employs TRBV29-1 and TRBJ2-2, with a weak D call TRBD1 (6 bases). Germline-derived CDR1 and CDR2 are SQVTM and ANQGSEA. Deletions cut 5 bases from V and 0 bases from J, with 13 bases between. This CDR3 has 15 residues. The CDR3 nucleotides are TGCAGCGTTACTGCCGACAGGACGAACACCGGGGAGCTGTTTTTT. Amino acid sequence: CSVTADRTNTGELFF.

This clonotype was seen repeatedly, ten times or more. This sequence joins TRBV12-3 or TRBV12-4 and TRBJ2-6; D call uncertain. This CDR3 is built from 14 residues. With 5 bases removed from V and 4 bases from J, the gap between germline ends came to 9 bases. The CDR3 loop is CASSLNPGANVLTF. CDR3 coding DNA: TGTGCCAGCAGTCTTAATCCGGGGGCCAACGTCCTGACTTTC.

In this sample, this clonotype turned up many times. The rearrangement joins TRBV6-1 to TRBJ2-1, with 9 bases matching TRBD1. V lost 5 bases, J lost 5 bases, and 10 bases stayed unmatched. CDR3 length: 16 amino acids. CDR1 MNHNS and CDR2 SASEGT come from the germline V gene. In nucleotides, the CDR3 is TGTGCCAGCAGTCGGAAACAGGGGGCACATCACAATGAGCAGTTCTTC. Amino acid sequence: CASSRKQGAHHNEQFF.

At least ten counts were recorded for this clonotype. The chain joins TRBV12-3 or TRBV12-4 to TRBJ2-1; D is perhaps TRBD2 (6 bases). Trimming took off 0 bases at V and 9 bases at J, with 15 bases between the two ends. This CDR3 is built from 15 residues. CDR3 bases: TGTGCCAGCAGTTTAGCGGGAGGCAGTTTAAGTGAGCAGTTCTTC. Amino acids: CASSLAGGSLSEQFF.

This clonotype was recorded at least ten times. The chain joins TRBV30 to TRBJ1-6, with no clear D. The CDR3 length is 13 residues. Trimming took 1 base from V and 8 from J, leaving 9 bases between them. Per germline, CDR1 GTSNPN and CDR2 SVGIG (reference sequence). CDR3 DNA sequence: TGTGCCTGGAGTGGGCAGTTAGATTCACCCCTCCACTTT. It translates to CAWSGQLDSPLHF.

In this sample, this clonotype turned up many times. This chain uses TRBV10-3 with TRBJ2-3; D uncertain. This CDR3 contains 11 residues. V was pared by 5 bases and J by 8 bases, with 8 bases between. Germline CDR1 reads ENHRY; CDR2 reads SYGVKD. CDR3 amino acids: CAISREATQYF. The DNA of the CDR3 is TGTGCCATCAGTCGAGAAGCTACGCAGTATTTT.

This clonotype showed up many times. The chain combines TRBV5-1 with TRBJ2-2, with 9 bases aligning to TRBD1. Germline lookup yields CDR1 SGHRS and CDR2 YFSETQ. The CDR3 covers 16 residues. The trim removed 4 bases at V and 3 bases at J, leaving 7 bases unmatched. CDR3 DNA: TGCGCCAGCAGCCGTGTAACAGGGGGCGACACCGGGGAGCTGTTTTTT. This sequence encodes CASSRVTGGDTGELFF.

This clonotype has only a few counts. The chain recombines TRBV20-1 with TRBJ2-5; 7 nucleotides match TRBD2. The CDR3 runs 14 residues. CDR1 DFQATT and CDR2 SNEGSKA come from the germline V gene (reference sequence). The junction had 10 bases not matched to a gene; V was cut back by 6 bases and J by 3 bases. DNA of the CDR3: TGCAGTGCAAGCTTCGGGACTACCAAAGAGACCCAGTACTTC. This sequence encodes CSASFGTTKETQYF.

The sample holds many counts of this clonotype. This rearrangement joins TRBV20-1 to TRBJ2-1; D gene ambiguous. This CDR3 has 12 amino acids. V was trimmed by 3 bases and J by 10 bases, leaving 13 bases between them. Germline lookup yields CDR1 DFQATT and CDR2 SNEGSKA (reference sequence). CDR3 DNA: TGCAGTGCTAGCGCCCTTACGGAAGAGCAGTTCTTC. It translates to CSASALTEEQFF.

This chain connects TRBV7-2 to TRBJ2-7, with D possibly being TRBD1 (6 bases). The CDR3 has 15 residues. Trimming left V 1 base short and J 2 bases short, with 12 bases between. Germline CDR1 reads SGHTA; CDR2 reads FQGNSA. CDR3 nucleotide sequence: TGTGCCAGCAGCTTAGACCGGACAGCAGCCTACGAGCAGTACTTC. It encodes CASSLDRTAAYEQYF. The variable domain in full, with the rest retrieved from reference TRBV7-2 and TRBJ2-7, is GAGVSQSPSNKVTEKGKDVELRCDPISGHTALYWYRQSLGQGLEFLIYFQGNSAPDKSGLPSDRFSAERTGGSVSTLTIQRTQQEDSAVYLCASSLDRTAAYEQYFGPGTRLTVT.

The CDR3 reads CASNSGQNTDTQYF. In DNA form, the CDR3 reads TGTGCCAGCAACTCCGGACAAAACACAGATACGCAGTATTTT. The chain combines TRBV7-2 with TRBJ2-3; possible D gene TRBD1, 5 bases. This CDR3 has 14 amino acids. The germline V gene encodes CDR1 SGHTA and CDR2 FQGNSA. Between the trimmed V and J ends, which lost 7 bases and 2 bases, there was a span of 13 bases.

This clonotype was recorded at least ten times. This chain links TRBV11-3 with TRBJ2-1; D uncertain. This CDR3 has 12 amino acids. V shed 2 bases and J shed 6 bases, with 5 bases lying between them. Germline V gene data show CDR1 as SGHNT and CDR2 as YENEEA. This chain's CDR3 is CASSLYGNEQFF. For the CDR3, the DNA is TGTGCCAGCAGCTTATATGGCAATGAGCAGTTCTTC.

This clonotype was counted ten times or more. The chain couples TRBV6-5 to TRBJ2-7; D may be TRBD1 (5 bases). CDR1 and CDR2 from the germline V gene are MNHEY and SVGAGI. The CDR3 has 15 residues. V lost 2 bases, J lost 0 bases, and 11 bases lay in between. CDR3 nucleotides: TGTGCCAGCAGTTACGGGGCGACTCACTCCTACGAGCAGTACTTC. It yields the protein CASSYGATHSYEQYF.

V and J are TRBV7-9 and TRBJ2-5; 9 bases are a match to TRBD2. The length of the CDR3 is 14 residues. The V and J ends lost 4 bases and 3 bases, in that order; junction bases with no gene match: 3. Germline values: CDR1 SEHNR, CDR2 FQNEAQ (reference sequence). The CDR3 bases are TGTGCCAGCAGCTCCAGCGGGAGGAAAGAGACCCAGTACTTC. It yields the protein CASSSSGRKETQYF.

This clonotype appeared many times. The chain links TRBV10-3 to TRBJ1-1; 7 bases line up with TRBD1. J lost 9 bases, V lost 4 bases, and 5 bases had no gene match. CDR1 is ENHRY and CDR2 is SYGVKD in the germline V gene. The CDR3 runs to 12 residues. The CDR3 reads CAISVDRLQAFF. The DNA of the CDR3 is TGTGCCATCAGTGTGGACAGGCTCCAAGCTTTCTTT.

CDR3 bases: TGTGCCAGCTGGGCCCTCCGGAGCGGGAGGGGTCCGGCAGATACGCAGTATTTT. Translation gives CASWALRSGRGPADTQYF. V and J are TRBV27 and TRBJ2-3, with 10 bases aligning to TRBD2. CDR1 and CDR2 from the germline V gene are MNHEY and SMNVEV (reference sequence). This CDR3 has 18 amino acids. The trim removed 8 bases at V and 4 bases at J, leaving 18 bases unmatched.